This passage covers 3 T cell receptor beta chains from one sample sequenced in a study of early T cells in non-severe SARS-CoV-2 infection. MiXCR, applied by TCRdb to the 5' RACE reads, yields one record per CDR3 protein. This table has some 80,000 distinct CDR3 sequences, approximately 12% appearing once. The sample comprised whole blood. These receptors were obtained from an adult who was a healthcare worker with PCR-confirmed SARS-CoV-2 infection or an uninfected control (not recorded which).

This clonotype has ten or more counts. This chain connects TRBV28 to TRBJ2-4; 10 nucleotides match TRBD2. In germline, CDR1 is MDHEN, CDR2 SYDVKM. This CDR3 is built from 17 residues. V shed 2 bases, J shed 0 bases, and the junction held 4 bases outside the gene matches. The chain's CDR3 is CASSLTSGKVAKNIQYF. CDR3 sequence (DNA): TGTGCCAGCAGTTTAACTAGCGGGAAAGTAGCCAAAAACATTCAGTACTTC.

This clonotype has just a few counts. The chain uses TRBV2 and TRBJ1-2; 7 bases align to TRBD1. Germline V gene lookup returns CDR1 SNHLY and CDR2 FYNNEI. The junction had 6 bases not matched to a gene; V was cut back by 4 bases and J by 4 bases. The CDR3 sequence is 14 residues long. The CDR3: CASSGTGEVYGYTF. CDR3 coding DNA: TGTGCCAGCAGTGGGACAGGTGAAGTCTATGGCTACACCTTC.

Only a few counts were recorded for this clonotype. The J gene is TRBJ2-1, the V gene TRBV29-1; 8 positions agree with TRBD1. Trimming cost V 4 bases and J 16 bases; bases outside gene matches: 9. CDR1 and CDR2 from the germline V gene are SQVTM and ANQGSEA. The CDR3 length is 11 residues. CDR3 sequence reads: CSVGTQGAVFF. CDR3 DNA: TGCAGCGTTGGAACGCAGGGGGCGGTTTTCTTC.